This T cell receptor beta chain was captured in a study of T cells after posttransplantation cyclophosphamide. Assay used: immunoSEQ multiplex PCR; TCRdb lists only in-frame clones, some missing. Observed in the sample are fewer than 40,000 clones, none of them singletons. J gave up 10 bases and V 1 base, and 1 base lay outside the gene matches. Germline CDR1 reads SGHNT; CDR2 reads YENEEA. The CDR3 extends over 13 amino acids. This clone was seen many times. Its antigen is undetermined. General study results and limits: Donor-recipient repertoire similarity was low at 1-2 months, rising over year one.

Input material: PBMCs. The rearrangement joins TRBV11-3 to TRBJ2-1; TRBD2 matches at 10 bases. This receptor was obtained from a woman in her twenties or thirties in good health and a related stem cell transplant donor. CDR3 residues: CASSLGSGGEQFF. The CDR3 DNA reads TGTGCCAGCAGCTTAGGTAGCGGGGGGGAGCAGTTCTTC.